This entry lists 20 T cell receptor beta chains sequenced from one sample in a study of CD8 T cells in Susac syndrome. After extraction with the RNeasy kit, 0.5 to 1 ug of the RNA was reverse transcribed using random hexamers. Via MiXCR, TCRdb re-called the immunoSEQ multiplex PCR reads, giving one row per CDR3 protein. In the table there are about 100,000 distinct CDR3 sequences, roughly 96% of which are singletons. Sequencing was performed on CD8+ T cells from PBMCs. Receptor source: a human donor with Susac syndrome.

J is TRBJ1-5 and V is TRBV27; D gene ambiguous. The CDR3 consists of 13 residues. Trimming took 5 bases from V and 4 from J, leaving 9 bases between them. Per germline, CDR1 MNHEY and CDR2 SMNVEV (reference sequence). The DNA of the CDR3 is TGTGCCAGCAGTCCCCTCGGAAATCAGCCCCAGCATTTT. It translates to CASSPLGNQPQHF.

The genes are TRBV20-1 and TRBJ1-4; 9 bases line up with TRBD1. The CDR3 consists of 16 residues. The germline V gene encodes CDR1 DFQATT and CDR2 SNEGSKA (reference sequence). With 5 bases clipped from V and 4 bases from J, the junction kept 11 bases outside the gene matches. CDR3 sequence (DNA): TGCAGTGCTCACCGGGACAGGGTCCTGGATAATGAAAAACTGTTTTTT. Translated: CSAHRDRVLDNEKLFF.

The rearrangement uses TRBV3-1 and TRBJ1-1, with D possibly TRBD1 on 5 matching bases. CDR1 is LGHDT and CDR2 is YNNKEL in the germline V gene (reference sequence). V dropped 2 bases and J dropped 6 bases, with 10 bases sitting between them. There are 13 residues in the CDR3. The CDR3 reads CASSQRRGAEAFF. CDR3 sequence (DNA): TGTGCCAGCAGCCAAAGAAGGGGCGCTGAAGCTTTCTTT. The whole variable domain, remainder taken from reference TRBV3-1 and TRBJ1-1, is DTAVSQTPKYLVTQMGNDKSIKCEQNLGHDTMYWYKQDSKKFLKIMFSYNNKELIINETVPNRFSPKSPDKAHLNLHINSLELGDSAVYFCASSQRRGAEAFFGQGTRLTVV.

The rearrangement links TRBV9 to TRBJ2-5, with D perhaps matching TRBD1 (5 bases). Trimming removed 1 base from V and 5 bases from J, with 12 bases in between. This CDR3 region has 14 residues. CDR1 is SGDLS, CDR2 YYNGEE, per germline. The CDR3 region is CASSVNSDIETQYF. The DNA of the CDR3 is TGTGCCAGCAGCGTAAACTCGGACATCGAGACCCAGTACTTC.

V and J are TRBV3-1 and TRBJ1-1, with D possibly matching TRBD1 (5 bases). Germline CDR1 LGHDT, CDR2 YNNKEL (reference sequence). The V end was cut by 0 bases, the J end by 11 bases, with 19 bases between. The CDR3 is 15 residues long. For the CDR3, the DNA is TGTGCCAGCAGCCAAGATCGGGCTTTGGGGGGATCGGCTTTCTTT. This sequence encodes CASSQDRALGGSAFF.

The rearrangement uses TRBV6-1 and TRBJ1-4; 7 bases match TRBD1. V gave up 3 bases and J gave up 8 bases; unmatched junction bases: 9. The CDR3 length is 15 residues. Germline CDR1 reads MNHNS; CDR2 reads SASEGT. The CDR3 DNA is TGTGCCAGCAGTGAGGAGACAGGGAGAAGAGAAAAACTGTTTTTT. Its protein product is CASSEETGRREKLFF.

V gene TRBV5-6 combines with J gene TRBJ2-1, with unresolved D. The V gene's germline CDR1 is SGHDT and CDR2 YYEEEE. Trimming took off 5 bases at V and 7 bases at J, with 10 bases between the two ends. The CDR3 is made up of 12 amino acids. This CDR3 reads CASRDIANEQFF. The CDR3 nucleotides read TGTGCCAGCAGGGATATTGCGAATGAGCAGTTCTTC.

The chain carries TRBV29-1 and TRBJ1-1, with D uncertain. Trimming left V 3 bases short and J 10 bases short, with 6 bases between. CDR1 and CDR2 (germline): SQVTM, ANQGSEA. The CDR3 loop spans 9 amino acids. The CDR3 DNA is TGCAGCGTTGACGACGGAGCTTTCTTT. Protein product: CSVDDGAFF.

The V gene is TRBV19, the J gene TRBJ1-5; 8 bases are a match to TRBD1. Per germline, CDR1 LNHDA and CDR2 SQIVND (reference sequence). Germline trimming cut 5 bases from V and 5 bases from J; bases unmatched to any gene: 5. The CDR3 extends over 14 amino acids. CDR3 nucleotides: TGTGCCAGTAGTCCGACAGGGGTAGATCAGCCCCAGCATTTT. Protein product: CASSPTGVDQPQHF.

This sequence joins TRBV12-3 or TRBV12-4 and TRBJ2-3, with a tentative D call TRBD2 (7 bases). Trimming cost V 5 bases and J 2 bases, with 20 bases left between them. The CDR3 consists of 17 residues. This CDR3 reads CASSPGGRREFTDTQYF. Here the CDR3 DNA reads TGTGCCAGCAGTCCCGGGGGGCGGCGGGAGTTCACAGATACGCAGTATTTT.

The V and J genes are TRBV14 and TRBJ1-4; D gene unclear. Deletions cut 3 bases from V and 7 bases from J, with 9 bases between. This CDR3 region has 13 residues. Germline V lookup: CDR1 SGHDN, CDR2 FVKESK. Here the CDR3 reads CASSHGRGEKLFF. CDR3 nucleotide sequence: TGTGCCAGCAGCCATGGGAGAGGTGAAAAACTGTTTTTT.

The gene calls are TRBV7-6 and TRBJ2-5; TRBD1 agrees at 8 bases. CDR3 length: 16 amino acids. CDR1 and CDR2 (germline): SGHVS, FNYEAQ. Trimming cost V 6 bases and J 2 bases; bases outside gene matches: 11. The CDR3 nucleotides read TGTGCCAGCAGACCTACAGTGGGACAGGAGCAAGAGACCCAGTACTTC. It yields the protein CASRPTVGQEQETQYF. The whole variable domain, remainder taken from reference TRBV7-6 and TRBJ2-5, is GAGVSQSPRYKVTKRGQDVALRCDPISGHVSLYWYRQALGQGPEFLTYFNYEAQQDKSGLPNDRFSAERPEGSISTLTIQRTEQRDSAMYRCASRPTVGQEQETQYFGPGTRLLVL.

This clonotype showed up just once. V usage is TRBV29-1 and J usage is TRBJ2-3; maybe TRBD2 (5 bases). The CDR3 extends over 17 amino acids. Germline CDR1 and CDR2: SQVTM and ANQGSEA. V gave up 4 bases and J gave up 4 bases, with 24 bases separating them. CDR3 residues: CSVVVQQYVPGADTQYF. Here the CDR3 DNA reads TGCAGCGTTGTCGTACAGCAATATGTCCCCGGGGCAGATACGCAGTATTTT.

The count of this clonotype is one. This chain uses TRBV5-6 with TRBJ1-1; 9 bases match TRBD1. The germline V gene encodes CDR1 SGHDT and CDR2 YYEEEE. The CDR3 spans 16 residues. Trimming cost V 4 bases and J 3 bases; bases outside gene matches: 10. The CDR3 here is CASSGDRVREDTEAFF. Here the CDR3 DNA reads TGTGCCAGCAGCGGGGACAGGGTACGAGAGGACACTGAAGCTTTCTTT.

DNA of the CDR3: TGTGCCAGCAGCTTAGCCTACTCGCCCTACAATGAGCAGTTCTTC. Translating gives CASSLAYSPYNEQFF. This chain connects TRBV7-2 to TRBJ2-1, with no clear D. Trimming removed 0 bases from V and 2 bases from J, with 8 bases in between. The CDR3 loop spans 15 amino acids. Germline V gene lookup returns CDR1 SGHTA and CDR2 FQGNSA.

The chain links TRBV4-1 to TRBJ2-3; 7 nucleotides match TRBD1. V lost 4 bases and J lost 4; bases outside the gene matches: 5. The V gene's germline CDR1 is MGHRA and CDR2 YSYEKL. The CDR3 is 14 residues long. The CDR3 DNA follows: TGCGCCAGCAGCCTTTTAGGGGGCGCAGATACGCAGTATTTT. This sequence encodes CASSLLGGADTQYF.

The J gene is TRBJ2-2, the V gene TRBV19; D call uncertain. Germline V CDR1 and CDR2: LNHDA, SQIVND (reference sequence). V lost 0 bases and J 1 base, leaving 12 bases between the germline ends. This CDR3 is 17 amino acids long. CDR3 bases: TGTGCCAGTAGTATAGAGGGGTCTCGACGGAACACCGGGGAGCTGTTTTTT. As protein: CASSIEGSRRNTGELFF.

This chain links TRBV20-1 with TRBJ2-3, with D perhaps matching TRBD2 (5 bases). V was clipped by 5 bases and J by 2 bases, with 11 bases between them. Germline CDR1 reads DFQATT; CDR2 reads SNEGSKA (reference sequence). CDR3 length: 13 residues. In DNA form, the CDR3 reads TGCAGTGCTCCCCGGGAACCCACAGATACGCAGTATTTT. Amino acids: CSAPREPTDTQYF.

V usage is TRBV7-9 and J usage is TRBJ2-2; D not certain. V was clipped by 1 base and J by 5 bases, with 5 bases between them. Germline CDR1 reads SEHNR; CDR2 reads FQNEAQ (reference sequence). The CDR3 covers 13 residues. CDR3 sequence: CASSLDSTGELFF. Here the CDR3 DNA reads TGTGCCAGCAGCTTAGACTCAACCGGGGAGCTGTTTTTT.

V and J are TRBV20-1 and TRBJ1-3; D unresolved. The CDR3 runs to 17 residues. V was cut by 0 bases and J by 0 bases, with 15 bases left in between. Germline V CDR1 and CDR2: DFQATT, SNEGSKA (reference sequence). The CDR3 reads CSARDRAVGVSGNTIYF. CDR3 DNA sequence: TGCAGTGCTAGAGACCGGGCAGTTGGGGTCTCTGGAAACACCATATATTTT.